This TCR beta chain is from a study of control samples from healthy donors and cancer patients. Produced via immunoSEQ multiplex PCR; TCRdb's table is partial and in-frame only. The table includes around 130,000 clones, about nine tenths detected once. Germline V gene lookup returns CDR1 SNHLY and CDR2 FYNNEI. V was pared by 4 bases and J by 1 base, with 12 bases between. The length of the CDR3 is 15 residues. This sequence was found in a man over 45 with head and neck cancer. Sequenced material: PBMCs. This sequence joins TRBV2 and TRBJ2-3; TRBD2 might be the D (6 bases). CDR3 sequence (DNA): TGTGCCAGCAGTGGAAAAGGCGGGGGCACAGATACGCAGTATTTT. Amino acids: CASSGKGGGTDTQYF.